The clone carrying this T cell receptor beta chain came up a few times. Researchers tagged individual cDNA molecules with unique molecular identifiers. Each CDR3 protein is one row after TCRdb ran MiXCR on the 5' RACE reads. Among about 64,000 distinct CDR3 sequences listed, around 13% were seen once. The data are from a study of early T cells in non-severe SARS-CoV-2 infection. Background on the study: Bulk RNA taken from unsorted whole blood was sequenced, leaving chains unpaired.

The CDR3 is 16 amino acids. Germline loops: CDR1 SGHKS, CDR2 YYEKEE (reference sequence). Deletions cut 1 base from V and 0 bases from J, with 11 bases between. This chain connects TRBV5-5 to TRBJ2-1; D possibly uses TRBD1 or TRBD2 (5 bases each). Sequences were obtained from whole blood. This clonotype was obtained from an adult who was a healthcare worker with PCR-confirmed SARS-CoV-2 infection or an uninfected control (not recorded which). The DNA of the CDR3 is TGTGCCAGCAGCTTGATGGGACGGAGCTCCTACAATGAGCAGTTCTTC. Translating it yields CASSLMGRSSYNEQFF.